Listed below are T cell receptor beta chains from one sample, sequenced in a study of blood T cell repertoires in COVID-19. TCRdb's copy holds only in-frame clones and misses some; the assay was immunoSEQ multiplex PCR. The sample has some 70,000 clones, 87% seen once. Sequenced: peripheral blood. These receptor sequences come from a man aged 45 to 65 with active COVID-19. CDR3s include the opening cysteine and the closing phenylalanine or tryptophan. The order of the fields is V gene, J gene, CDR3 protein.

>TRBV6-5|TRBJ2-7
CASSYGAGSRYEQYF
>TRBV9|TRBJ1-2
CASSPYPSEPLGYTF
>TRBV4-3|TRBJ1-2
CASRGTGFGYTF
>TRBV6-2/TRBV6-3|TRBJ2-2
CASSYLRFLAGEAPGELFF
>TRBV27|TRBJ1-1
CASSLTGAFDTEAFF
>TRBV29-1|TRBJ1-1
CSVAFRDLTEAFF
>TRBV7-2|TRBJ1-6
CASSLGWQGNSPLHF
>TRBV27|TRBJ2-7
CASSFLAGEKAEQYF
>TRBV7-8|TRBJ2-1
CASSTTGGAGNEQFF
>TRBV18|TRBJ2-5
CASSRGLAGDETQYF
>TRBV19|TRBJ1-6
CASSIGSGSPLHF
>TRBV5-1|TRBJ2-5
CASSLPGTGETQYF
>TRBV4-3|TRBJ2-2
CASSQEPWPESNTGELFF
>TRBV7-2|TRBJ2-1
CASSPRFTNNEQFF
>TRBV6-2/TRBV6-3|TRBJ2-3
CASSPYPQAGANTQYF
>TRBV27|TRBJ1-1
CASSPYRGWDNTEAFF
>TRBV28|TRBJ2-6
CASSLGQVSGANVLTF
>TRBV9|TRBJ2-5
CASSVGQRIQETQYF
>TRBV3-1/TRBV3-2|TRBJ2-7
CASSQQLTGWEQYF
>TRBV5-4|TRBJ2-1
CASSQGSLQPEQFF
>TRBV3-1/TRBV3-2|TRBJ1-6
CASSQGPSTPSGQGNSPLHF
>TRBV7-2|TRBJ2-7
CASSLGRGDYEQYF
>TRBV30|TRBJ1-2
CALNGYTF
>TRBV5-1|TRBJ1-1
CASSLDRVDTEAFF
>TRBV7-2|TRBJ1-2
CASSGRDTNYGYTF
>TRBV27|TRBJ2-7
CASSRAPGQGYEQYF
>TRBV19|TRBJ2-1
CATGTQIRTLQNEQFF
>TRBV21-1|TRBJ1-5
CASSKKRQGARSNQPQHF
>TRBV7-9|TRBJ2-7
CASSLVGDRGYEQYF
>TRBV18|TRBJ2-1
CASSPQLGDNEQFF
>TRBV19|TRBJ2-1
CASSIWGGSYNEQFF
>TRBV6-2/TRBV6-3|TRBJ2-4
CASSYSLQGVHLAKNIQYF
>TRBV9|TRBJ2-1
CASSVPTEVNEQFF
>TRBV19|TRBJ1-5
CASSTEGTPKQPQHF
>TRBV6-1|TRBJ1-6
CASSDRGGSPLHF
>TRBV7-9|TRBJ2-3
CASSSGTSTDTQYF
>TRBV24-1|TRBJ2-1
CATSGATPSSYNEQFF
>TRBV11-2|TRBJ1-6
CASSLGTGGGSPLHF
>TRBV28|TRBJ2-7
CASSLSSGSNSYEQYF
>TRBV28|TRBJ2-5
CASSLPRGLAGGRQETQYF
>TRBV28|TRBJ2-2
CASRLTGGGAGELFF
>TRBV27|TRBJ2-7
CASHPSGNSNYEQYF
>TRBV10-3|TRBJ1-5
CAISTGRQPQHF
>TRBV27|TRBJ2-3
CASSPPRGEATDTQYF
>TRBV28|TRBJ2-5
CASRKTSGQETQYF
>TRBV10-3|TRBJ2-7
CAISPGGAGSYEQYF
>TRBV27|TRBJ2-3
CASSFGSVAQYF
>TRBV28|TRBJ1-4
CASSSTGEGSEKLFF
>TRBV9|TRBJ2-7
CASSVGASGNSYEQYF
>TRBV3-1/TRBV3-2|TRBJ2-4
CASSRRELAKNIQYF